The entry below gives a single T cell receptor beta chain sequence along with its context. Its target is not known. One junction end does not reproduce the germline sequence, and a read error may be involved. During its preparation, the TCRbeta library received unique molecular identifiers. TCRdb re-analysed the PCR reads in MiXCR, keeping a single row per CDR3 protein. The table shows about 980,000 distinct CDR3 sequences, with about 30% occurring only once. CDR3 length: 15 amino acids. Per germline, CDR1 ENHRY and CDR2 SYGVKD. This specimen comes from a study of T-cell reconstitution after alpha-beta-depleted transplantation in children. Overall study findings and caveats: Some patients showed high day-60 TCRbeta diversity, which derived from surviving recipient T cells and thymic progenitors. Newly produced T cells mostly provided counts and TCRbeta diversity after one year, as hyperexpanded clones declined. Expanded clones from the graft, numbering several hundred, reportedly supplied alpha-beta T cells about two months after transplant.

Material: PBMCs, mostly from graft donor cells, obtained 360 days after TCRalphabeta/CD19-depleted stem cell transplant. The chain recombines TRBV10-3 with TRBJ2-3; TRBD1 or TRBD2 may be the D gene (5 bases each). The TCR originated in a boy under three years old who had a stem cell transplant for SCID, so the T cells may come from the graft donor. In nucleotides, the CDR3 is TGTGCCACCAGTTCAAGGGACCGAAGCACAGATACGCAGTATTTT. It encodes CATSSRDRSTDTQYF.